Listed below are T cell receptor beta chains from one sample, sequenced in a study of blood T cell repertoires in COVID-19. The data were produced by immunoSEQ multiplex PCR, yet TCRdb's version contains in-frame clones alone and is incomplete. The sample lists 300,000 to 500,000 clones; 88% were seen once. Source material: PBMCs or T cells enriched from blood (not recorded which). The receptors come from a woman in her thirties or forties with acute COVID-19. The CDR3 runs from the conserved cysteine through the conserved F or W. Rows give clone size only sometimes, using once, few, many, or a class for an expanded clone.

abundance: -
v_gene: TRBV6-5
CDR3aa: CASRIRTESYEQYF

abundance: -
v_gene: TRBV6-5
CDR3aa: CASNSRDRSYEQYF

abundance: -
v_gene: TRBV5-1
CDR3aa: CASRDGKNIQYF

abundance: -
v_gene: TRBV5-1
CDR3aa: CASSPPNNEQFF

abundance: -
v_gene: TRBV7-4
CDR3aa: CASSLVVAGGYEQYF

abundance: -
v_gene: TRBV27
CDR3aa: CASSFYGLSEKLFF

abundance: -
v_gene: TRBV9
CDR3aa: CASSVGDSGPYEQYF

abundance: -
v_gene: TRBV29-1
CDR3aa: CSFARGDTQYF

abundance: -
v_gene: TRBV7-9
CDR3aa: CASSLGDSNYGYTF

abundance: -
v_gene: TRBV5-4
CDR3aa: CASTSWEGNTEAFF

abundance: -
v_gene: TRBV19
CDR3aa: CASSNHRGYEQYF

abundance: -
v_gene: TRBV2
CDR3aa: CASSVNGQGNSPLHF

abundance: -
v_gene: TRBV2
CDR3aa: CASSPWTAINSPLHF

abundance: -
v_gene: TRBV9
CDR3aa: CASSHPPGHLGGNTIYF

abundance: -
v_gene: TRBV6-5
CDR3aa: CASSYPGTGSEQYF

abundance: once
v_gene: TRBV6-6
CDR3aa: CASTVQGATNEKLFF

abundance: -
v_gene: TRBV11-3
CDR3aa: CASSFNSHNEQFF

abundance: -
v_gene: TRBV5-1
CDR3aa: CASSLEGGSGSYNEQFF

abundance: few
v_gene: TRBV27
CDR3aa: CASSPGQGSGYTF

abundance: once
v_gene: TRBV5-4
CDR3aa: CASSSPGHMNTEAFF

abundance: -
v_gene: TRBV2
CDR3aa: CASSTQGNYGYTF

abundance: -
v_gene: TRBV6-5
CDR3aa: CASSLQGYSNQPQHF

abundance: -
v_gene: TRBV27
CDR3aa: CASSFGIAANNEQFF

abundance: once
v_gene: TRBV2
CDR3aa: CASRPTTDTQYF

abundance: -
v_gene: TRBV20-1
CDR3aa: CSASRTGDPYEQYF

abundance: -
v_gene: TRBV5-6
CDR3aa: CASSSLGGLTDTQYF

abundance: -
v_gene: TRBV3-1/TRBV3-2
CDR3aa: CASSQAEDTEAFF

abundance: -
v_gene: TRBV10-3
CDR3aa: CAHSQGQGNNEQFF

abundance: -
v_gene: TRBV3-1/TRBV3-2
CDR3aa: CASSQGVLSGANVLTF

abundance: -
v_gene: TRBV21-1
CDR3aa: CASTTLKQGFTEAFF

abundance: -
v_gene: TRBV24-1
CDR3aa: CATSEIAPSPGQGGPPGANVLTF

abundance: -
v_gene: TRBV5-6
CDR3aa: CASSGTGHDYGYTF

abundance: -
v_gene: TRBV5-6
CDR3aa: CASSSMGQGDSPLHF

abundance: -
v_gene: TRBV6-5
CDR3aa: CASSPRTGREAFF

abundance: -
v_gene: TRBV30
CDR3aa: CALSGDGYGYTF

abundance: -
v_gene: TRBV5-1
CDR3aa: CASRTANYGYTF

abundance: -
v_gene: TRBV18
CDR3aa: CASSPDGSYEQYF

abundance: once
v_gene: TRBV7-9
CDR3aa: CASSLKGAQYF

abundance: -
v_gene: TRBV5-1
CDR3aa: CASSEATGGSGYGYTF

abundance: once
v_gene: TRBV4-1
CDR3aa: CASSQGINRGNYGYTF